This TCR beta chain was documented in a study of T cells after posttransplantation cyclophosphamide. Findings of the study overall: After PTCy, TRB diversity resembled that of CNI/methotrexate controls. TRB overlap between skin or GI tissue T cells and blood was limited.

About this clone: Its cognate antigen is unknown.

V dropped 6 bases and J dropped 2 bases, with 19 bases sitting between them. This CDR3 spans 16 amino acids. Germline CDR1 MDHEN, CDR2 SYDVKM. The table came from immunoSEQ multiplex PCR; TCRdb's copy has only in-frame clones and leaves some out. The top ten clones hold 0.6% to 0.8% of a sample with 20,000 to 25,000 clones, roughly 67% of them seen once. V gene TRBV28 combines with J gene TRBJ1-2; no firm D call. The sequencing input was memory CD4+ T cells sorted from PBMCs. The sequence derives from a woman aged 55-75 years in good health, CMV-negative, and a related stem cell transplant donor. The DNA of the CDR3 is TGTGCCAGCAGCCCCCCCTTGCGGCTACTGAACTATGGCTACACCTTC. The encoded protein is CASSPPLRLLNYGYTF.